Here is one TCR beta chain with its context. The antigen remains undetermined. Libraries were prepared by immunoSEQ multiplex PCR; TCRdb keeps only in-frame clonotypes and omits some of them. The sample records 80,000 or so clones, about 86% being singletons. This sample is part of a study of OX40 agonist ivuxolimab in advanced cancers. Study-wide points: CD4+ and CD8+ blood T cells expanded clonally by week 6 at 0.1 to 3.0 mg/kg.

This CDR3 has 13 amino acids. Per the germline V gene, CDR1 is MNHEY and CDR2 is SVGAGI. Trimming pared 4 bases from V and 4 bases from J, leaving 5 bases between. The sequence was obtained from an adult with an advanced solid tumor such as melanoma, head and neck, liver or kidney cancer. The V gene is TRBV6-5, the J gene TRBJ2-6; D is ambiguous. Source: CD4+ or CD8+ T cells sorted from blood, taken in a trial of the OX40 agonist ivuxolimab. CDR3 loop: CASSSGGANVLTF. The CDR3 DNA reads as TGTGCCAGCAGTTCCGGGGGGGCCAACGTCCTGACTTTC.